This T cell receptor (beta chain) was identified during a study of OX40 agonist ivuxolimab in advanced cancers. Study details: Of the patients, three showed partial responses, one with hepatocellular carcinoma and two with cutaneous melanoma. Findings and limits, study-wide: Averaging showed that CD8+ T cells had more expanded clones than CD4+ did. Low clonal expansion, among the lowest seen, marked partial responders at 0.1-3.0 mg/kg.

Patients with autoimmune history or systemic immunosuppression were excluded. Sequenced by immunoSEQ multiplex PCR; TCRdb stores in-frame clones only, minus some. This sample has approximately 58,000 clones, with approximately 84% found just once. As for this clone: What it binds is not known.

Between the trimmed V and J ends, which lost 7 bases and 5 bases, there was a span of 11 bases. The CDR3 is 13 residues long. CDR1 and CDR2 from the germline V gene are PRHDT and FYEKMQ (reference sequence). This receptor was obtained from an adult with an advanced solid tumor such as melanoma, head and neck, liver or kidney cancer. This chain connects TRBV13 to TRBJ2-2; the D call may be TRBD1 or TRBD2 (5 bases each). The starting material was CD4+ or CD8+ T cells sorted from blood, obtained in a trial of the OX40 agonist ivuxolimab. CDR3 in DNA: TGTGCCAGCATGGGGGTGTTGACCGGGGAGCTGTTTTTT. Its protein product is CASMGVLTGELFF. Together with reference TRBV13 and TRBJ2-2, the CDR3 gives the full variable domain: AAGVIQSPRHLIKEKRETATLKCYPIPRHDTVYWYQQGPGQDPQFLISFYEKMQSDKGSIPDRFSAQQFSDYHSELNMSSLELGDSALYFCASMGVLTGELFFGEGSRLTVL.